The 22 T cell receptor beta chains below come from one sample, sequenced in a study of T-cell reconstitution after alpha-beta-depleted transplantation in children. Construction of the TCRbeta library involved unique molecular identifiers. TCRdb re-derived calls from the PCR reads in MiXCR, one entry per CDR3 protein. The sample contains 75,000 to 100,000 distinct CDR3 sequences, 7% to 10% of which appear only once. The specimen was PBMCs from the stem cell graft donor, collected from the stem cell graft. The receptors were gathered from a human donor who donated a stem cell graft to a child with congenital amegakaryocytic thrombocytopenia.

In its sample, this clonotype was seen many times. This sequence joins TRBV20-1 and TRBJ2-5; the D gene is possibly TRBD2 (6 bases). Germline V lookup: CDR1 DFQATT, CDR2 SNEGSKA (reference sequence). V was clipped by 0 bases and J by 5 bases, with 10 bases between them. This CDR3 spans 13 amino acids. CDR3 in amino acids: CSAREGGRETQYF. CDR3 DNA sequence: TGCAGTGCTAGAGAGGGGGGTAGGGAGACCCAGTACTTC.

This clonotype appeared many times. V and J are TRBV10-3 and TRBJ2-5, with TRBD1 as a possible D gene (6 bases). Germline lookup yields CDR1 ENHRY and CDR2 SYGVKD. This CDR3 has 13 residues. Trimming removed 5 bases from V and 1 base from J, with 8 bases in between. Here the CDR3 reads CAISWDTQETQYF. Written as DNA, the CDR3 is TGTGCCATCAGTTGGGACACCCAAGAGACCCAGTACTTC.

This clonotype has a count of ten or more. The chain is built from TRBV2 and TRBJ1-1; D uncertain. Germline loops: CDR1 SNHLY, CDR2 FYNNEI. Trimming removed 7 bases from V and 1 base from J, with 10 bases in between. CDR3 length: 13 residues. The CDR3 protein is CASKVPGNTEAFF. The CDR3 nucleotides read TGTGCCAGCAAGGTCCCGGGGAACACTGAAGCTTTCTTT.

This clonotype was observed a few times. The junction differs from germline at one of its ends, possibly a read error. CDR3 in DNA: TGTGCCAGCAGCTTGGTACTCCAGCGGGCCTCTGGAAACACCATATATTTC. Its protein product is CASSLVLQRASGNTIYF. The chain recombines TRBV5-8 with TRBJ1-3; unclear D gene. Germline loops: CDR1 SGHTS, CDR2 YDEGEE. The CDR3 has 17 amino acids.

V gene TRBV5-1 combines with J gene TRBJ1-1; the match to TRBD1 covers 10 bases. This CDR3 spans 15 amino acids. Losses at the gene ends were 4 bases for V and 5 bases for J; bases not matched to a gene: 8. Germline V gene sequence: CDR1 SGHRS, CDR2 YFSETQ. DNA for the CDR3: TGCGCCAGCAGCCCGGGACAGGGGCCGAAGACTGAAGCTTTCTTT. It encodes CASSPGQGPKTEAFF.

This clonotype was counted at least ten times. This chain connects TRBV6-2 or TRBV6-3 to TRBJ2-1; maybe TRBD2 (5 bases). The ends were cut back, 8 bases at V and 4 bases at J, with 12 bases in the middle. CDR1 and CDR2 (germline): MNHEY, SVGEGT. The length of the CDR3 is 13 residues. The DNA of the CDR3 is TGTGCCAGCCGGGTAGCGACATACAATGAGCAGTTCTTC. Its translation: CASRVATYNEQFF.

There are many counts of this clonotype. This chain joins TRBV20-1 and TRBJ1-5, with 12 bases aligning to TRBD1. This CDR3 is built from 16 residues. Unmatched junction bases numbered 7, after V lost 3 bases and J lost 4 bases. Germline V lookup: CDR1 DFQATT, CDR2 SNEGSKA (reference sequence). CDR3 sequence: CSARRDRGLRNQPQHF. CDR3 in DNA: TGCAGTGCTAGGCGGGACAGGGGGCTTCGAAATCAGCCCCAGCATTTT.

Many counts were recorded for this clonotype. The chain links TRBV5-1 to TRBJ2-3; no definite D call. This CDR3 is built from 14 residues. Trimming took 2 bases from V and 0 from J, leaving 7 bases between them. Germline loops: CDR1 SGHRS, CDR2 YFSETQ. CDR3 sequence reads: CASSFTESTDTQYF. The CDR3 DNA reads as TGCGCCAGCAGCTTTACAGAGAGCACAGATACGCAGTATTTT.

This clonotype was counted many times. CDR3 residues: CAISESHSIRGVGETQYF. CDR3 bases: TGTGCCATCAGTGAGTCCCACTCCATTCGGGGTGTTGGAGAGACCCAGTACTTC. The chain couples TRBV10-3 to TRBJ2-5; D might be TRBD2 (5 bases). CDR1 and CDR2 from the germline V gene are ENHRY and SYGVKD. The ends were cut back, 0 bases at V and 4 bases at J, with 21 bases in the middle. CDR3 length equals 18 residues.

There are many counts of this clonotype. The CDR3 here is CATMKTDSKNIQYF. The DNA for the CDR3 is TGTGCCACCATGAAGACAGATTCCAAAAACATTCAGTACTTC. V and J are TRBV6-1 and TRBJ2-4, with D perhaps TRBD1 (5 bases). Trimming took off 10 bases at V and 2 bases at J, with 15 bases between the two ends. Germline CDR1 and CDR2: MNHNS and SASEGT. This CDR3 has 14 residues.

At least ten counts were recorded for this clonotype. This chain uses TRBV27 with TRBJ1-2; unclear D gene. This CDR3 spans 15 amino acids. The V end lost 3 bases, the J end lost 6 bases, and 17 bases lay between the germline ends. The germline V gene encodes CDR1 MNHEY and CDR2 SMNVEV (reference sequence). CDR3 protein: CASSFFPGPINGYTF. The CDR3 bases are TGTGCCAGCAGTTTTTTTCCCGGACCTATTAATGGCTACACCTTC.

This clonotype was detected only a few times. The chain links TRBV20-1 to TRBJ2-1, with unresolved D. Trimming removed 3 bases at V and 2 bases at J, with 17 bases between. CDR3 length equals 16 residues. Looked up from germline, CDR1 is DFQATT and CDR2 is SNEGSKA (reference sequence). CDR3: CSARNGGVPAYNEQFF. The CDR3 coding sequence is TGCAGTGCTAGGAATGGTGGGGTTCCCGCCTACAATGAGCAGTTCTTC.

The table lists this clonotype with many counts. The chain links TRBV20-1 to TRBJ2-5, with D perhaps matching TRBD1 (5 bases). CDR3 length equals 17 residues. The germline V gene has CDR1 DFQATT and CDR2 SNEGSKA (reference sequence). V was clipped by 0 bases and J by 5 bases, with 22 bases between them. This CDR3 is CSARDISRAGSAETQYF. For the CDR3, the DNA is TGCAGTGCTAGAGATATATCTCGGGCAGGGTCGGCGGAGACCCAGTACTTC.

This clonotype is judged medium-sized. The CDR3 DNA sequence: TGTGCCAGCAGTTACCTAGCGGAGAACCAAGAGACCCAGTACTTC. As protein: CASSYLAENQETQYF. V is TRBV6-2 or TRBV6-3 and J is TRBJ2-5, with TRBD2 matching 7 bases. The CDR3 spans 15 residues. The V and J ends lost 2 bases and 0 bases, in that order; junction bases with no gene match: 3. In germline, CDR1 is MNHEY, CDR2 SVGEGT.

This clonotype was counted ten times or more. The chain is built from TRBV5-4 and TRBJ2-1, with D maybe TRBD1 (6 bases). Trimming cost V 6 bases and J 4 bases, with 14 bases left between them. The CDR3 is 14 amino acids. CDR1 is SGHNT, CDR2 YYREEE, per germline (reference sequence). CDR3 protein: CASKRGSRYNEQFF. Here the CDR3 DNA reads TGTGCCAGCAAAAGGGGGTCACGTTACAATGAGCAGTTCTTC.

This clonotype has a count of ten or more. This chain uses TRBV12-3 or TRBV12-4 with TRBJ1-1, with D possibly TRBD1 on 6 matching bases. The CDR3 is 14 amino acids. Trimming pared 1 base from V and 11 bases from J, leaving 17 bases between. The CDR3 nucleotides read TGTGCCAGCAGTTTAGGAGGGGGTCTAGTACAGGCTTTCTTT. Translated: CASSLGGGLVQAFF.

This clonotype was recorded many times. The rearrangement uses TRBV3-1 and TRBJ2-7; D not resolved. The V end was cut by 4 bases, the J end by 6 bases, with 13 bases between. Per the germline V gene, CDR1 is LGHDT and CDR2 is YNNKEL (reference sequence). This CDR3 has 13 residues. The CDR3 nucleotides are TGTGCCAGCAGCCTTACCCCTCAGGCCGAGCAGTACTTC. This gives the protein CASSLTPQAEQYF.

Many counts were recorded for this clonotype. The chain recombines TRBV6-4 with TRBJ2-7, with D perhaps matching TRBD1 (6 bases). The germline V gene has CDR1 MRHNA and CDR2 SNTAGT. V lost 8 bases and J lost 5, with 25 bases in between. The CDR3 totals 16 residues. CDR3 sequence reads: CASDPRTRGGRHEQYF. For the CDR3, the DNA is TGTGCCAGCGACCCGAGGACCCGAGGGGGTCGACACGAGCAGTACTTC.

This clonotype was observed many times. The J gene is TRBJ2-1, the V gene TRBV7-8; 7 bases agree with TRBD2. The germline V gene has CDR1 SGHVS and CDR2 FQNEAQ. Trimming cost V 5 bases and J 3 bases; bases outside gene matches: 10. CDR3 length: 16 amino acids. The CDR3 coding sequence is TGTGCCAGCAGCCCGGGGCGAGCGGGGTACTACAATGAGCAGTTCTTC. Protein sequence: CASSPGRAGYYNEQFF.

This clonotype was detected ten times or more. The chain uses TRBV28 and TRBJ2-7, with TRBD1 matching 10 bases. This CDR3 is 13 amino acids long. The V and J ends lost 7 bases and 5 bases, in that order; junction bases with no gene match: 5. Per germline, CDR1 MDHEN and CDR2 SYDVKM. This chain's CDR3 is CASKRQGAHEQYF. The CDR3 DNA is TGTGCCAGCAAGCGACAGGGGGCCCACGAGCAGTACTTC.

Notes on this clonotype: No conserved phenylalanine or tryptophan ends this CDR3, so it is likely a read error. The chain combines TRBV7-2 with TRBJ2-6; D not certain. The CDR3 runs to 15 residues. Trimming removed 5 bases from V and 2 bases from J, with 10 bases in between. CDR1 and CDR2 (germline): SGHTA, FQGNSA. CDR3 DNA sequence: TGTGCCAGCAGCCCAATAGTGGCTGGGGCCAACGTCCTGACTTTG. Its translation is CASSPIVAGANVLTL.

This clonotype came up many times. In nucleotides, the CDR3 is TGCGCCAGCAGCCCCAGGGGCGCTTCCACTGAAGCTTTCTTT. Translating it yields CASSPRGASTEAFF. The chain has TRBV5-1 and TRBJ1-1; TRBD1 might be the D (6 bases). Between the trimmed V and J ends, which lost 4 bases and 4 bases, there was a span of 14 bases. The CDR3 extends over 14 amino acids. The V gene's germline CDR1 is SGHRS and CDR2 YFSETQ.